The 23 T cell receptor beta chains presented below share a single source sample, sequenced in a study of shared clonotypes between healthy human individuals. Assay: immunoSEQ multiplex PCR; the TCRdb copy retains only in-frame clones and omits some. This sample has roughly 2 million clones, with about 94% found just once. Positively selected for CCR7, the CD45RO-negative cells used as naive CD8 cells excluded terminally differentiated effector memory CD45RA+ cells. Sample: naive CD8+ T cells sorted from blood. All receptors come from a man aged 18 to 29 in good health.

The chain uses TRBV9 and TRBJ1-2; no firm D call. Germline V gene data show CDR1 as SGDLS and CDR2 as YYNGEE. The CDR3 contains 16 residues. Trimming removed 4 bases at V and 5 bases at J, with 21 bases between. CDR3 in amino acids: CASSPPRAGGPYGYTF. The CDR3 bases are TGTGCCAGCAGCCCCCCCCGGGCAGGCGGGCCATATGGCTACACCTTC.

The chain recombines TRBV7-8 with TRBJ2-3; D gene ambiguous. This CDR3 has 12 amino acids. Trimming stripped 0 bases from V and 4 bases from J, with 2 bases between. Germline-derived CDR1 and CDR2 are SGHVS and FQNEAQ. The DNA for the CDR3 is TGTGCCAGCAGCTTAGCCGCAGATACGCAGTATTTT. It translates to CASSLAADTQYF.

The chain is built from TRBV27 and TRBJ2-5; 7 nucleotides line up with TRBD1. Germline V gene lookup returns CDR1 MNHEY and CDR2 SMNVEV (reference sequence). The CDR3 has 16 residues. V gave up 5 bases and J gave up 0 bases; unmatched junction bases: 9. The CDR3 coding sequence is TGTGCCAGCAGTCCCCGGACAGGCCCTCACCAAGAGACCCAGTACTTC. This gives the protein CASSPRTGPHQETQYF.

The genes are TRBV5-1 and TRBJ1-6; D gene uncertain. V was pared by 0 bases and J by 3 bases, with 13 bases between. CDR1 is SGHRS and CDR2 is YFSETQ in the germline V gene. This CDR3 region has 17 residues. The DNA for the CDR3 is TGCGCCAGCAGCTTGGTGGGGTCGGTAGGCTATAATTCACCCCTCCACTTT. It specifies CASSLVGSVGYNSPLHF.

The chain links TRBV11-2 to TRBJ2-7, with no clear D. Germline V gene sequence: CDR1 SGHAT, CDR2 FQNNGV. V lost 4 bases and J 3 bases, leaving 13 bases between the germline ends. This CDR3 spans 14 amino acids. The CDR3 nucleotides are TGTGCCAGCAGCTCTCGAGCCGACGGCTACGAGCAGTACTTC. Translating it yields CASSSRADGYEQYF.

The chain has TRBV10-2 and TRBJ1-2; D is unclear. Germline-derived CDR1 and CDR2 are WSHSY and SAAADI. This CDR3 has 15 amino acids. The ends were cut back, 4 bases at V and 2 bases at J, with 14 bases in the middle. The CDR3 DNA sequence: TGCGCCAGCAGTGTGGGAGGGCTACCGAACTATGGCTACACCTTC. Encoded protein: CASSVGGLPNYGYTF.

CDR3 protein: CASSLPGTGNSYEQYF. In DNA, the CDR3 is TGTGCCAGCAGCCTTCCCGGGACAGGGAACTCCTACGAGCAGTACTTC. The chain is built from TRBV7-9 and TRBJ2-7; TRBD1 agrees at 9 bases. The CDR3 is made up of 16 amino acids. Germline loops: CDR1 SEHNR, CDR2 FQNEAQ (reference sequence). V lost 5 bases, J lost 0 bases, and 8 bases stayed unmatched.

The V gene is TRBV27, the J gene TRBJ1-2, with 8 bases that match TRBD1. The CDR3 contains 15 residues. Unmatched junction bases numbered 3, after V lost 1 base and J lost 2 bases. The germline V gene has CDR1 MNHEY and CDR2 SMNVEV (reference sequence). CDR3 DNA: TGTGCCAGCAGTTTATACCAGGGGGCGAACTATGGCTACACCTTC. This gives the protein CASSLYQGANYGYTF.

This clone was recorded only once. The CDR3 protein is CASSQELGRYEQYF. Here the CDR3 DNA reads TGTGCCAGCAGCCAAGAACTGGGGAGGTACGAGCAGTACTTC. The chain recombines TRBV14 with TRBJ2-7, with D possibly being TRBD2 (6 bases). CDR3 length equals 14 residues. Germline V lookup: CDR1 SGHDN, CDR2 FVKESK. V was trimmed by 0 bases and J by 4 bases, leaving 10 bases between them.

The genes are TRBV7-2 and TRBJ2-3; D is perhaps TRBD1 or TRBD2 (5 bases each). The CDR3 is 13 amino acids. Germline values: CDR1 SGHTA, CDR2 FQGNSA. V shed 5 bases and J shed 4 bases, with 10 bases lying between them. CDR3 residues: CASSPWGSDTQYF. CDR3 sequence (DNA): TGTGCCAGCAGCCCCTGGGGGTCAGATACGCAGTATTTT.

V is TRBV12-5 and J is TRBJ2-1; D is unclear. Germline CDR1 and CDR2: LGHNT and FRNRAP. The CDR3 covers 14 residues. The V and J ends lost 1 base and 5 bases respectively, with 9 bases between them. In nucleotides, the CDR3 is TGTGCTAGTGGTTTGGGGCTAGAAAACAATGAGCAGTTCTTC. Residues: CASGLGLENNEQFF.

The genes are TRBV7-8 and TRBJ1-4; D call uncertain. The CDR3 covers 14 residues. The germline CDR1 and CDR2 sequences are SGHVS and FQNEAQ. V was pared by 5 bases and J by 8 bases, with 15 bases between. CDR3 DNA sequence: TGTGCCAGCAGCCCTAATATACGAGACGAAAAACTGTTTTTT. Amino acids: CASSPNIRDEKLFF.

The chain recombines TRBV25-1 with TRBJ1-2, with D possibly TRBD1 on 5 matching bases. This CDR3 region has 14 residues. Trimming took 4 bases from V and 4 from J, leaving 13 bases between them. From germline, CDR1 is MGHDK and CDR2 SYGVNS. The CDR3 region has the DNA TGTGCCAGCAGTGGAGGGGCAGGGCTCTATGGCTACACCTTC. Translation gives CASSGGAGLYGYTF.

The CDR3 nucleotides are TGTGCCTGGAGCTATGGAGGGGAACTGTTTTTT. This translates into CAWSYGGELFF. The genes are TRBV30 and TRBJ1-4, with D perhaps TRBD1 (5 bases). CDR1 GTSNPN and CDR2 SVGIG come from the germline V gene (reference sequence). V lost 3 bases, J lost 12 bases, and 11 bases lay in between. The CDR3 loop spans 11 amino acids. Full variable domain (remainder filled in from reference TRBV30 and TRBJ1-4): SQTIHQWPATLVQPVGSPLSLECTVEGTSNPNLYWYRQAAGRGLQLLFYSVGIGQISSEVPQNLSASRPQDRQFILSSKKLLLSDSGFYLCAWSYGGELFFGSGTQLSVL.

The rearrangement joins TRBV28 to TRBJ2-1, with 7 bases fitting TRBD1. CDR1 and CDR2 (germline): MDHEN, SYDVKM. The CDR3 runs 15 residues. V shed 6 bases and J 7 bases; nucleotides not matched to a gene: 12. In DNA form, the CDR3 reads TGTGCCAGCAGCGTGGGGACAGTTCTGTGGAATGAGCAGTTCTTC. Translation: CASSVGTVLWNEQFF.

The chain is built from TRBV6-1 and TRBJ2-7, with D possibly being TRBD1 (6 bases). V was pared by 6 bases and J by 2 bases, with 17 bases between. Germline V lookup: CDR1 MNHNS, CDR2 SASEGT. This CDR3 spans 15 amino acids. CDR3: CASRIAETGAYEQYF. CDR3 nucleotide sequence: TGTGCCAGCAGAATTGCGGAGACAGGCGCCTACGAGCAGTACTTC.

In this sample, this clone turned up once. The chain has TRBV4-1 and TRBJ2-1; no clear D gene. The CDR3 covers 15 residues. Germline lookup yields CDR1 MGHRA and CDR2 YSYEKL. V shed 2 bases and J shed 0 bases, with 8 bases lying between them. In DNA, the CDR3 is TGCGCCAGCAGCCAACGCGTCACCTCCTACAATGAGCAGTTCTTC. Protein product: CASSQRVTSYNEQFF.

Concerning this clone: The junction departs from the called germline gene at one end, perhaps through a read error. The V call is TRBV7-7, the J call TRBJ2-3, with TRBD2 matching 10 bases. There are 15 residues in the CDR3. Germline lookup yields CDR1 SSHAT and CDR2 FNYEAQ (reference sequence). As DNA, the CDR3 is TGTGCTAGCAGCCGAGCGGGAGGGCTAACAGATACGCAGTATTTT. It yields the protein CASSRAGGLTDTQYF.

Points on this clone: Different DNA sequences within this sample yield the same CDR3. V gene TRBV9 combines with J gene TRBJ1-2, with D tentatively TRBD1 (5 bases). The CDR3 extends over 14 amino acids. The germline V gene has CDR1 SGDLS and CDR2 YYNGEE. V was trimmed by 0 bases and J by 4 bases, leaving 10 bases between them. The CDR3, as DNA: TGTGCCAGCAGCGTAGGTGGGGGGACCTATGGCTACACCTTC. It codes for CASSVGGGTYGYTF.

In DNA, the CDR3 is TGTGCCAGCAGCTACAGCAGGCAGTCAATGAACACTGAAGCTTTCTTT. Translation gives CASSYSRQSMNTEAFF. V gene TRBV6-5 combines with J gene TRBJ1-1, with unresolved D. The V end was cut by 6 bases, the J end by 0 bases, with 17 bases between. CDR1 and CDR2 from the germline V gene are MNHEY and SVGAGI. The CDR3 is made up of 16 amino acids.

V usage is TRBV19 and J usage is TRBJ1-6; 7 bases map to TRBD1. Trimming took 4 bases from V and 7 from J; bases not matched to a gene: 7. This CDR3 is 15 amino acids long. CDR1 and CDR2 (germline): LNHDA, SQIVND (reference sequence). The CDR3 nucleotides read TGTGCCAGTAGTAAGACAGGGATGAGCAATTCACCCCTCCACTTT. Translation gives CASSKTGMSNSPLHF.

The V and J genes are TRBV4-1 and TRBJ2-2; D possibly corresponds to TRBD1 (5 bases). The V and J ends lost 3 bases and 5 bases respectively, with 10 bases between them. Looked up from germline, CDR1 is MGHRA and CDR2 is YSYEKL. CDR3 length equals 14 residues. CDR3 residues: CASSQLQATGELFF. In DNA form, the CDR3 reads TGCGCCAGCAGCCAGTTACAGGCGACCGGGGAGCTGTTTTTT.

This chain links TRBV6-6 with TRBJ2-7; D might be TRBD1 (5 bases). Trimming left V 5 bases short and J 5 bases short, with 13 bases between. The CDR3 loop spans 13 amino acids. CDR1 MNHNY and CDR2 SVGAGI come from the germline V gene (reference sequence). The CDR3 sequence is CASSQHQGNEQYF. The CDR3 DNA reads as TGTGCCAGCAGTCAACATCAGGGAAACGAGCAGTACTTC.